This T cell receptor beta chain was documented in a study of blood T cell repertoires in COVID-19 (dated by TCRdb to 2019 to 2021). Notes on the research overall: Samples from collaborators originated in the United States, Italy and Spain and spanned both the acute and convalescent phases of COVID-19. The prospective study material was composed of cDNA or gDNA derived from T cells, B-cell-depleted T cells, or PBMCs. Subjects who had been exposed to COVID-19, were actively infected with it, or had recovered from it provided the deeply sampled blood TCRbeta repertoires that made up the dataset. A freely available public database, intended as a resource for researchers studying the immune response to SARS-CoV-2, is where the repertoires were released. Samples were obtained from the ongoing ImmuneRACE study (first 160 participants) and from 1,254 subjects provided by 6 global collaborators. Nearly every sample came with metadata listing a de-identified subject ID, COVID-19 status, age in years and sex. HLA class I and class II types, where available, came from metadata supplied by the sample provider rather than from assay-based typing. The full study reports these points: The quantity of clinical and demographic metadata differed by source and by participant and was supplied without curation.

Notes on this clone: This clone's antigen is unknown. Base qualities are not at hand, and no much larger clone is one base apart.

CDR1 and CDR2, looked up from the germline V gene, are MNHEY and SVGAGI. The CDR3, from cysteine to phenylalanine, totals 15 residues. Just the 45-base CDR3 DNA is kept, in frame starting at base 1. The germline V and J ends show losses of 6 bases and 4 bases respectively, and no gene match explains 7 bases of the junction. Collaborating institutions collected whole blood in K2EDTA tubes following their own protocols. For TCRbeta analysis, collaborators shipped samples in one of three forms: frozen whole blood, isolated PBMCs, or DNA extracted from either of those sample types. TCRbeta CDR3 regions were amplified from genomic DNA using the immunoSEQ Assay, a bias-controlled multiplex PCR. The study's own analysis went as follows. Nucleated cell counts per sample were estimated from amplification of reference gene primers within the assay. To quantify the absolute abundance of each unique TCRbeta CDR3 rearrangement, sequence reads were collapsed and filtered. For each sample, productive Simpson clonality was calculated by taking the square root of Simpson's diversity index across productive rearrangements. Entries here come from immuneACCESS through TCRdb and include only in-frame sequences with V and J called. Some clones fail to appear in such tables; in the studies checked, an unresolved V gene covers under half of the shortfall, and the cause of the remainder is unknown. V and J calls and clone size are as listed in that table; D and trimming were resolved from the DNA. The table for this sample lists about 140,000 clones; around 83% of them were counted only once. Together, the top ten hold about 1.6% of the sample.

The chain couples TRBV6-5 to TRBJ2-7; TRBD2 matches 12 bases in the middle. Sequencing input: peripheral blood. The TCR originated in a human donor in a cohort sampled during active COVID-19. The DNA reads as follows: TGTGCCAGCAGCCTGACTAGCGGGAGAAGGTACGAGCAGTACTTC. Its translation is CASSLTSGRRYEQYF.